The T cell receptor beta chain under discussion was sequenced for a study of T cell clonotyping in hematopoietic cell transplantation. Libraries were prepared by immunoSEQ multiplex PCR; TCRdb keeps only in-frame clonotypes and omits some of them. The table has about 36,000 clones, 88% seen once. On this clone itself: The antigen is undetermined.

The J segment lost 4 bases and the V segment lost 2 bases, leaving 2 bases of the junction unmatched. This CDR3 has 15 residues. The germline CDR1 and CDR2 sequences are SEHNR and FQNEAQ (reference sequence). The study, taken as a whole, reports: Higher Inverse Simpson Index values in graft donor and pretransplant recipient predicted broader posttransplant TCR diversity. No sorting was done, leaving CD4 and CD8 contributions mixed. After transplant, recipient diversity fell while pathologically expanded clonotypes grew through day 180. Few recipient clonotypes overlapped donors; over 97% were de novo at given depth.

The sequence derives from a woman in her thirties or forties in good health. Some clones in this sample may be carry-over from other donors' samples. The sequencing input was peripheral blood mononuclear cells. The chain joins TRBV7-9 to TRBJ2-7; 13 bases map to TRBD2. Written as DNA, the CDR3 is TGTGCCAGCAGCTTAACGACTAGCGGGAGGTACGAGCAGTACTTC. This codes for CASSLTTSGRYEQYF.